This TCR beta chain was profiled in a study of regulatory T cells in long-lasting Graves disease. Study-wide results and limits: Persistent disease preferred TRBV28, TRBJ1-2 and TRBJ2-5; new disease, TRBV20-1 and TRBJ2-1. The sample size was small, and this may have reduced accuracy.

This clonotype was recorded a few times. Its antigen remains unidentified. Sequencing libraries for TCR beta were prepared with iRepertoire HTBI primers and Arm-PCR of CDR3 regions. TCRdb reanalysed the multiplex PCR reads using MiXCR and keeps one entry per CDR3 protein. The table lists roughly 700,000 distinct CDR3 sequences, 25% to 35% of them singletons. Germline lookup yields CDR1 MNHEY and CDR2 SMNVEV (reference sequence). There are 15 residues in the CDR3. Trimming removed 10 bases from V and 3 bases from J, with 21 bases in between. Specified time point: persistent/refractory GD, antithyroid drugs over 5 years with positive TRAb. Construction of the TCR library relied on RNA isolated from PBMCs. It was an endocrinology department in Xi'an, China, that provided the patients. A volume of roughly 9.1 milliliters of peripheral blood was collected in EDTA tubes.

The TCR originated in a female donor with Graves disease. Material: peripheral blood mononuclear cells (PBMCs), obtained when the disease was refractory, from a patient treated with antithyroid drugs. The chain combines TRBV27 with TRBJ1-1; D possibly corresponds to TRBD1 (6 bases). CDR3 residues: CATLTRGAGDTEAFF. CDR3 sequence (DNA): TGTGCCACCTTAACGAGGGGGGCCGGGGACACTGAAGCTTTCTTT.